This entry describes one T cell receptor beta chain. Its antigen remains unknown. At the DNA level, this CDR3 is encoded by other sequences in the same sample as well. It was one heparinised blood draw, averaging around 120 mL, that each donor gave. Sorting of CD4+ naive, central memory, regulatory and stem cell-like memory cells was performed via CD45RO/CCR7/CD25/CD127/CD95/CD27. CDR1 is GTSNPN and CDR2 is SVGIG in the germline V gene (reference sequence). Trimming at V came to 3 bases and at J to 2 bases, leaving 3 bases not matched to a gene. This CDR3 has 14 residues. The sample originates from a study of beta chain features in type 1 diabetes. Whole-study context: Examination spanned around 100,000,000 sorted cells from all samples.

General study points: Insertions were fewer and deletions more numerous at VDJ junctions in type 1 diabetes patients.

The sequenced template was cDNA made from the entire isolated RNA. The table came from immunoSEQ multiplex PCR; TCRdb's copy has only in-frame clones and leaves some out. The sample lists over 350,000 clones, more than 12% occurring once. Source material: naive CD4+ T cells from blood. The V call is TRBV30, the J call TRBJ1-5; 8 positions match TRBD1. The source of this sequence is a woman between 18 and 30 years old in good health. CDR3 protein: CAWSGTGGNQPQHF. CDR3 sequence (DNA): TGTGCCTGGAGCGGGACAGGAGGCAATCAGCCCCAGCATTTT.